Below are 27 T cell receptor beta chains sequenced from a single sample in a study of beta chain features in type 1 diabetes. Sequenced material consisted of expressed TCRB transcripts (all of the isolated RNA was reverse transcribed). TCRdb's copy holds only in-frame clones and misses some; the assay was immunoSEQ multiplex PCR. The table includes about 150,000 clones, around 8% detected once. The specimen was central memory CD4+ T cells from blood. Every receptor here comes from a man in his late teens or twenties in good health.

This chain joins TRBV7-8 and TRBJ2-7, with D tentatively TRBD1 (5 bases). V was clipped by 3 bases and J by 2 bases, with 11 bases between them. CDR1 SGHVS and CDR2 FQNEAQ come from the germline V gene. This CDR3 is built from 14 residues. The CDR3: CASSLVGRAYEQYF. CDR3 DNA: TGTGCCAGCAGCTTGGTGGGGCGCGCCTACGAGCAGTACTTC. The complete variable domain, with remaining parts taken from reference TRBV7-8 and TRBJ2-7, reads GAGVSQSPRYKVAKRGQDVALRCDPISGHVSLFWYQQALGQGPEFLTYFQNEAQLDKSGLPSDRFFAERPEGSVSTLKIQRTQQEDSAVYLCASSLVGRAYEQYFGPGTRLTVT.

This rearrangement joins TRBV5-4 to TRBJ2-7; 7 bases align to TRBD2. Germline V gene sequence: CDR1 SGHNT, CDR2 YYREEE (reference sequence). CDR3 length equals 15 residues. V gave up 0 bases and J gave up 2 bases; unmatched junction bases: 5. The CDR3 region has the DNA TGTGCCAGCAGCTTGGCTGCTAGCGGCCCCTACGAGCAGTACTTC. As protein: CASSLAASGPYEQYF.

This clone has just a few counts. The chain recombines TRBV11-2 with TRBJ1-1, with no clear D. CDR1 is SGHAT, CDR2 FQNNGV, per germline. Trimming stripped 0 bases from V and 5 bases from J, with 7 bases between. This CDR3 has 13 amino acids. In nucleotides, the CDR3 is TGTGCCAGCAGCTTAGAGGCGGCGACTGAAGCTTTCTTT. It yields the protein CASSLEAATEAFF.

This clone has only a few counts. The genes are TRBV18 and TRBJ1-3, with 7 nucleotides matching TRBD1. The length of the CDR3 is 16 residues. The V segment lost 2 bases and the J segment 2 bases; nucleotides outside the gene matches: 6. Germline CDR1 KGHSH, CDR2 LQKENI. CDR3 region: CASSPYSTGAGNTIYF. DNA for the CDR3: TGTGCCAGCTCACCATATAGCACAGGGGCTGGAAACACCATATATTTT.

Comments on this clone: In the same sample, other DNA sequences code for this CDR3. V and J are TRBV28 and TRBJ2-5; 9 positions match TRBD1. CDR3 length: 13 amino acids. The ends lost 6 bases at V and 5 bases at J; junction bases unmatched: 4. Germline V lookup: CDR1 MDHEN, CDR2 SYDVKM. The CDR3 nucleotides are TGTGCCAGCAGGACAGGGGGTAGGGAGACCCAGTACTTC. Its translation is CASRTGGRETQYF.

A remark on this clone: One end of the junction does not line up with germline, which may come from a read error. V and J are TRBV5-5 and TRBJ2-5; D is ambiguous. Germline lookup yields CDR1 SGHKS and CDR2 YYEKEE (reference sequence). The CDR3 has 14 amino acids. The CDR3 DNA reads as TGCGCCAGCAGCCAAGGATACACGAGGGAGACCCAGTACTTC. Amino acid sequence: CASSQGYTRETQYF.

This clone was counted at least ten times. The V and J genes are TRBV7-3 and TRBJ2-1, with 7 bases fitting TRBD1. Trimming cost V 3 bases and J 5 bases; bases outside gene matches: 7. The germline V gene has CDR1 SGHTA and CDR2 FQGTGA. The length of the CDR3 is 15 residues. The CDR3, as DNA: TGTGCCAGCAGCTTCCGGGACAGTTTCAACAATGAGCAGTTCTTC. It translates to CASSFRDSFNNEQFF.

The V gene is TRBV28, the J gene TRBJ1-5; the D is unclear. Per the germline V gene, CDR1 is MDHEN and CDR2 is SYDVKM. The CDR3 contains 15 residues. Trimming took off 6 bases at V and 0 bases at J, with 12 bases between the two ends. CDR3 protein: CASRKYGNSNQPQHF. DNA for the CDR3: TGTGCCAGCAGGAAGTACGGGAATAGCAATCAGCCCCAGCATTTT.

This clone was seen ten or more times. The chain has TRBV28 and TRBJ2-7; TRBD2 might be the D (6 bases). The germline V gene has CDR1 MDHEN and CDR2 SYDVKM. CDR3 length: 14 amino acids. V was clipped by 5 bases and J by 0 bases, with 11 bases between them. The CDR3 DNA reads TGTGCCAGCAGTGGACCGGGGGACTCCTACGAGCAGTACTTC. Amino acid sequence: CASSGPGDSYEQYF.

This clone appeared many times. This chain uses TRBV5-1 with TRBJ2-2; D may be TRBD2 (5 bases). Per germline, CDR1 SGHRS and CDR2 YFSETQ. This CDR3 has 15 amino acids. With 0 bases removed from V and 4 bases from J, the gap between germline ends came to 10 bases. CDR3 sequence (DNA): TGCGCCAGCAGCTTGGAGATAGGGAGCACCGGGGAGCTGTTTTTT. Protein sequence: CASSLEIGSTGELFF.

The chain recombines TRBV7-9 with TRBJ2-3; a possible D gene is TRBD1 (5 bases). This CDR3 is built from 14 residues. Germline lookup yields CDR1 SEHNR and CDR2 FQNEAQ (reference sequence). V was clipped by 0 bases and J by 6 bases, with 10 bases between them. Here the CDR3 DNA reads TGTGCCAGCAGCTTAGCCAGGGCTGCCGATACGCAGTATTTT. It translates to CASSLARAADTQYF. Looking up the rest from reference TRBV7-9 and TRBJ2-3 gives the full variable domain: DTGVSQNPRHKITKRGQNVTFRCDPISEHNRLYWYRQTLGQGPEFLTYFQNEAQLEKSRLLSDRFSAERPKGSFSTLEIQRTEQGDSAMYLCASSLARAADTQYFGPGTRLTVL.

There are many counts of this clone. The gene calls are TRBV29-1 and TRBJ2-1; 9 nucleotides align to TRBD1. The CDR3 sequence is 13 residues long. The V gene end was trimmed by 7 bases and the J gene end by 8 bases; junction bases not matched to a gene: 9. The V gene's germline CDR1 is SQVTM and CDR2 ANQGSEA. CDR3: CSGRGQGVHEQFF. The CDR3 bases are TGCAGCGGGAGGGGACAGGGAGTTCATGAGCAGTTCTTC.

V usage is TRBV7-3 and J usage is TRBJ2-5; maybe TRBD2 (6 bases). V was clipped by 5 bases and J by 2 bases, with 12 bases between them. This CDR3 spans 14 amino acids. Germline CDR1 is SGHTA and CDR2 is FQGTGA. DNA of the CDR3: TGTGCCAGCAGCATTTCGGCGGGACAAGAGACCCAGTACTTC. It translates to CASSISAGQETQYF.

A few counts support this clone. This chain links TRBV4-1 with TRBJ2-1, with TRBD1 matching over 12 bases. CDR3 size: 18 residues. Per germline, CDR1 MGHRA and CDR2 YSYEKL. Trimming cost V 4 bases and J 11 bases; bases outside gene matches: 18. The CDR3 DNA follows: TGCGCCAGCAGCCCCCTAGGGACCGGGACAGGGGGCCCGTACAAGCAGTTCTTC. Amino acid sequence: CASSPLGTGTGGPYKQFF.

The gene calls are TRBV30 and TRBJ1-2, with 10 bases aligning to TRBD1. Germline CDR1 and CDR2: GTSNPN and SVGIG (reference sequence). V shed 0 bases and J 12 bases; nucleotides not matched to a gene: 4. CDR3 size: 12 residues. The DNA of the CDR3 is TGTGCCTGGAGTGTCGGACAGGGGGGGAACACCTTC. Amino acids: CAWSVGQGGNTF.

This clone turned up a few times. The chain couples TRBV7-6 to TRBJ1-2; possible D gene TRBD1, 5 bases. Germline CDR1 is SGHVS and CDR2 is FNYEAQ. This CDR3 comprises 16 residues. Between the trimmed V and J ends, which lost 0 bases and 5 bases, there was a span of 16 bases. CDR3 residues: CASSLAGSVGGYGYTF. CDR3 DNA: TGTGCCAGCAGCTTAGCGGGTAGCGTCGGGGGTTATGGCTACACCTTC.

The CDR3 loop is CASRTSGGEQFF. The DNA of the CDR3 is TGTGCCAGCCGTACTAGCGGGGGCGAGCAGTTCTTC. This chain connects TRBV6-1 to TRBJ2-1; TRBD2 aligns across 11 bases. The CDR3 loop spans 12 amino acids. Germline loops: CDR1 MNHNS, CDR2 SASEGT. V lost 8 bases to trimming and J lost 10 bases; unmatched junction nucleotides: 4.

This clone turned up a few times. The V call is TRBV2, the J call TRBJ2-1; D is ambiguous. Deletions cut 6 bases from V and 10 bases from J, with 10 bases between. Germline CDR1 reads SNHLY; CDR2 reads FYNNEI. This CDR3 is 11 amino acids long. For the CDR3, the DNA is TGTGCCAGCAGGGCGGCCGGAGAGCAGTTCTTC. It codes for CASRAAGEQFF. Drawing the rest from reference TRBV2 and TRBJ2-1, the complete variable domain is EPEVTQTPSHQVTQMGQEVILRCVPISNHLYFYWYRQILGQKVEFLVSFYNNEISEKSEIFDDQFSVERPDGSNFTLKIRSTKLEDSAMYFCASRAAGEQFFGPGTRLTVL.

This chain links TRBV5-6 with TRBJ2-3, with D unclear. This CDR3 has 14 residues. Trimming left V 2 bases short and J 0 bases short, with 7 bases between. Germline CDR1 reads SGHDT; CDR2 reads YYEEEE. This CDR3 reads CASSLLSSTDTQYF. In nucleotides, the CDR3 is TGTGCCAGCAGCTTACTTTCTAGCACAGATACGCAGTATTTT. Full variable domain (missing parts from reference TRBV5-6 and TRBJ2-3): DAGVTQSPTHLIKTRGQQVTLRCSPKSGHDTVSWYQQALGQGPQFIFQYYEEEERQRGNFPDRFSGHQFPNYSSELNVNALLLGDSALYLCASSLLSSTDTQYFGPGTRLTVL.

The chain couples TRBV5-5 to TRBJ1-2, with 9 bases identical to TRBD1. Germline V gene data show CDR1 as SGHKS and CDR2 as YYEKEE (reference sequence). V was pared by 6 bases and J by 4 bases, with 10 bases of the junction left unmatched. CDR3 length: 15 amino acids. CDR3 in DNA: TGTGCCAGCACCCTAGGCGGGACAGGGACCTATGGCTACACCTTC. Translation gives CASTLGGTGTYGYTF.

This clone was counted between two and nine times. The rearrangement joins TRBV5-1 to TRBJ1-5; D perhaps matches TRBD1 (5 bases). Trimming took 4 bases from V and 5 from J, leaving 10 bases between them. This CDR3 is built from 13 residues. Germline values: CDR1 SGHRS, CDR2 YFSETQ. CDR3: CASSGGGDQPQHF. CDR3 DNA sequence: TGCGCCAGCAGCGGCGGGGGTGATCAGCCCCAGCATTTT.

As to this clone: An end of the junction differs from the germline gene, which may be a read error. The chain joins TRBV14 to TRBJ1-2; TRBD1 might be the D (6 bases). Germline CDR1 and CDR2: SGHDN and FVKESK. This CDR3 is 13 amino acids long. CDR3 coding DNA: TGTGCCAGCAGCCAAGTCAGGGGAACTATGGTCGCCTTC. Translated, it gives CASSQVRGTMVAF.

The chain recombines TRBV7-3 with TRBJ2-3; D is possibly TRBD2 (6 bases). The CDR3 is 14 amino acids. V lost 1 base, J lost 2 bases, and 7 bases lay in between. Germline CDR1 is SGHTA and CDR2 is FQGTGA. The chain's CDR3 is CASSLRDFTDTQYF. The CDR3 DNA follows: TGTGCCAGCAGCTTAAGGGACTTCACAGATACGCAGTATTTT.

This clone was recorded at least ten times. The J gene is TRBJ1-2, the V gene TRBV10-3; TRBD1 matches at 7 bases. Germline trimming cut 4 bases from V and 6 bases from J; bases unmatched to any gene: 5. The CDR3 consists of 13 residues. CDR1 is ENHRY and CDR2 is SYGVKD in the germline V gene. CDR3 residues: CAISGKDRDGYTF. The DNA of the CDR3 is TGTGCCATCAGTGGGAAAGACAGGGATGGCTACACCTTC.

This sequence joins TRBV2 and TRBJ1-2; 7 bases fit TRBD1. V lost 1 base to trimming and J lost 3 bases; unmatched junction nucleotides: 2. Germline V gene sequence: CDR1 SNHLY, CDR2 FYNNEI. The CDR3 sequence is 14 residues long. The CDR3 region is CASSEGTGDYGYTF. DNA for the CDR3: TGTGCCAGCAGTGAAGGAACAGGGGACTATGGCTACACCTTC.

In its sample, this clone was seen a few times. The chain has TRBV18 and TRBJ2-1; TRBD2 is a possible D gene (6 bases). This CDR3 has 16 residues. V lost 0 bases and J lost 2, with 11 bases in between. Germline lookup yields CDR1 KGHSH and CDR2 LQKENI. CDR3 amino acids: CASSPPEGKTYNEQFF. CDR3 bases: TGTGCCAGCTCACCACCGGAGGGGAAGACCTACAATGAGCAGTTCTTC. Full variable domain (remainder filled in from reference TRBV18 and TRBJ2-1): NAGVMQNPRHLVRRRGQEARLRCSPMKGHSHVYWYRQLPEEGLKFMVYLQKENIIDESGMPKERFSAEFPKEGPSILRIQQVVRGDSAAYFCASSPPEGKTYNEQFFGPGTRLTVL.

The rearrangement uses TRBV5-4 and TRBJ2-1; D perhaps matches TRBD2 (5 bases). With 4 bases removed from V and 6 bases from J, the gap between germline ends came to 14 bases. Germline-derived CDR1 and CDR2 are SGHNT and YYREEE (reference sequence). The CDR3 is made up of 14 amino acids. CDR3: CASSLNSGSNEQFF. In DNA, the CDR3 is TGTGCCAGCAGCCTAAATTCGGGGTCCAATGAGCAGTTCTTC.